This passage covers 17 T cell receptor beta chains from one sample sequenced in a study of T cells in severe cutaneous drug reactions. Sequenced patients had Stevens-Johnson syndrome or toxic epidermal necrolysis caused by carbamazepine. The iRepertoire multiplex PCR system with TCR subtype-specific primers built both bulk and single-cell libraries. TCRdb re-called the multiplex PCR reads; one entry per CDR3 protein, DNA not given. This repertoire includes approximately 5,800 distinct CDR3 sequences. The sequencing input was PBMCs. Source of these receptors: a human donor with a severe cutaneous adverse drug reaction.

This clonotype is called medium-sized based on its frequency. The chain uses TRBV27 and TRBJ2-3; absent DNA, TCRdb's TRBD2 call cannot be checked. The CDR3 is 15 amino acids. Germline V gene lookup returns CDR1 MNHEY and CDR2 SMNVEV (reference sequence). This CDR3 is CASTRGGGITDTQYF.

The genes are TRBV20-1 and TRBJ2-1; the D gene TCRdb calls, TRBD2, cannot be checked with no DNA. CDR1 DFQATT and CDR2 SNEGSKA come from the germline V gene (reference sequence). This CDR3 comprises 19 residues. CDR3 amino acids: CSARPSPGASGRGYNEQFF.

This clonotype is medium-sized by frequency. J is TRBJ1-1 and V is TRBV15. The CDR3 sequence is 13 residues long. The germline gives CDR1 LNHNV, CDR2 YYDKDF (reference sequence). CDR3 sequence reads: CATAGDLNTEAFF.

The genes are TRBV10-3 and TRBJ2-3; TCRdb calls TRBD2, which cannot be checked without DNA. This CDR3 is built from 16 residues. In germline, CDR1 is ENHRY, CDR2 SYGVKD. The chain's CDR3 is CATGTGGEHTSDTQYF.

The gene calls are TRBV9 and TRBJ1-1; TCRdb names TRBD1, which stays unverified in the absence of DNA. This CDR3 comprises 16 residues. Germline V gene lookup returns CDR1 SGDLS and CDR2 YYNGEE. This CDR3 reads CASSVARDRGGTEAFF.

By frequency, this clonotype is medium-sized (0.01 to 0.1%). This chain links TRBV28 with TRBJ2-7; TCRdb names TRBD1, which stays unverified in the absence of DNA. This CDR3 has 14 amino acids. The germline gives CDR1 MDHEN, CDR2 SYDVKM. The CDR3 protein is CASSWGTGDYEQYF.

Frequency places this clonotype as medium-sized (0.01 to 0.1%). This CDR3 is CASSYSRDSGRGEQFF. This chain connects TRBV6-5 to TRBJ2-1; TCRdb's D gene call, TRBD2, goes unchecked for lack of DNA. The CDR3 is 16 amino acids. Germline CDR1 is MNHEY and CDR2 is SVGAGI.

By frequency, this clonotype registers medium-sized. The chain couples TRBV6-4 to TRBJ1-1; TCRdb's D call, TRBD1, is unchecked because there is no DNA. The CDR3 has 15 residues. Per germline, CDR1 MRHNA and CDR2 SNTAGT. The CDR3 region is CASSPTGGGVSEAFF.

The chain employs TRBV20-1 and TRBJ2-7; the TCRdb D gene call, TRBD2, has no DNA to confirm it. Germline V gene data show CDR1 as DFQATT and CDR2 as SNEGSKA (reference sequence). This CDR3 spans 18 amino acids. Here the CDR3 reads CSAPKGRGRAAFTYEQYF.

The V gene is TRBV20-1, the J gene TRBJ1-5; TCRdb names TRBD1, which stays unverified in the absence of DNA. The length of the CDR3 is 17 residues. The V gene's germline CDR1 is DFQATT and CDR2 SNEGSKA (reference sequence). CDR3 sequence: CSARGQGETLINQPQHF.

V and J are TRBV29-1 and TRBJ2-5. CDR3 size: 13 residues. CDR1 is SQVTM, CDR2 ANQGSEA, per germline. CDR3: CSVDGGYQETQYF.

In terms of frequency, this clonotype is large. This chain joins TRBV6-1 and TRBJ1-1; with no DNA, the TCRdb D assignment of TRBD1 cannot be verified. CDR1 and CDR2 (germline): MNHNS, SASEGT. The CDR3 consists of 15 residues. The CDR3 sequence is CASSSLAGGSTEAFF.

The chain employs TRBV19 and TRBJ2-5; TCRdb outputs TRBD1, but without DNA this stays unchecked. From germline, CDR1 is LNHDA and CDR2 SQIVND (reference sequence). CDR3 length: 15 residues. The chain's CDR3 is CASSIQQGLQETQYF.

This clonotype is called medium-sized (0.01 to 0.1%) based on its frequency. The V call is TRBV4-1, the J call TRBJ1-6; TCRdb selects TRBD1, and the lack of DNA leaves this call unchecked. This CDR3 is built from 11 residues. Germline V gene data show CDR1 as MGHRA and CDR2 as YSYEKL. CDR3 protein: CASSRDGDLHF.

By frequency, this clonotype registers medium-sized. This chain joins TRBV4-2 and TRBJ1-2; TCRdb designates TRBD1, a call that cannot be tested without DNA. Germline V CDR1 and CDR2: LGHNA, YNFKEQ. CDR3 length equals 15 residues. The CDR3 here is CASSQDFVDSYGYTF.

This chain uses TRBV7-9 with TRBJ1-2; TCRdb returns TRBD1, unconfirmable since there is no DNA. Germline CDR1 reads SEHNR; CDR2 reads FQNEAQ (reference sequence). The CDR3 consists of 14 residues. The CDR3 is CASDGGASFYGYTF. Full variable domain (missing parts from reference TRBV7-9 and TRBJ1-2): DTGVSQNPRHKITKRGQNVTFRCDPISEHNRLYWYRQTLGQGPEFLTYFQNEAQLEKSRLLSDRFSAERPKGSFSTLEIQRTEQGDSAMYLCASDGGASFYGYTFGSGTRLTVV.

Considering frequency, this clonotype is medium-sized. V gene TRBV3-1 combines with J gene TRBJ2-7; checking the TCRdb D call of TRBD1 is not possible without DNA. The CDR3 contains 12 residues. CDR1 and CDR2 from the germline V gene are LGHDT and YNNKEL (reference sequence). CDR3 sequence: CASRDRGHEQYF.